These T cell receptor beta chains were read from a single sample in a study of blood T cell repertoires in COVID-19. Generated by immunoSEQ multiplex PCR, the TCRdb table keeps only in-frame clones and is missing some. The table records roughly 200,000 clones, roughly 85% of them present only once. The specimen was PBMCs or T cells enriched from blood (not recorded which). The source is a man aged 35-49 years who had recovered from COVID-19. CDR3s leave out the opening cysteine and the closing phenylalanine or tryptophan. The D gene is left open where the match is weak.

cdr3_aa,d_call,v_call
ASSGTGLSSYNEQF,.,TRBV9
ASSYSTSSCEQY,TRBD2,TRBV6-6
AWRLYSSREWGTAPLCGYT,.,TRBV30
ASSLTTLSGTDTQY,.,TRBV7-2
ASSLTGRGINIQY,TRBD2,TRBV5-5
ASSLRGTGFGEQF,.,TRBV7-3
ASSLGLAGGYQETQY,TRBD2,TRBV7-8
ASSEPLAGAYEQY,TRBD2,TRBV25-1
ASSLEGGQPQH,.,TRBV7-3
AIAGRDLSYNEQF,.,TRBV10-3
ASSKSSYNEQF,.,TRBV19
ASSFRGAYNSPLH,.,TRBV27
ASSLRLADQETQY,TRBD2,TRBV7-2
ASSYSGTSAYEQY,TRBD2,TRBV6-2/TRBV6-3
ASSLSYEETQY,.,TRBV10-2
AWTLAGLTSNEQF,TRBD2,TRBV30
ASNPSSGEKLF,.,TRBV7-9
ASSWGGADSPLH,.,TRBV11-1
ASSPPGLAGGETQY,TRBD2,TRBV5-1
ASSRDRVYEQY,TRBD1,TRBV5-6
ASSLGGQVNTEAF,TRBD1,TRBV13
AISEGGQAYGYT,.,TRBV10-3
ASRSREGGTEAF,.,TRBV28
ASSQDSGSYNSPLH,.,TRBV4-1
ASSPPGTGGAF,TRBD1,TRBV18
ASSTDRGTGNTIY,TRBD1,TRBV18
ASSLSGRGLH,.,TRBV27
ARKEVSCLIADTQY,.,TRBV28
ASTSGTPDTQY,TRBD2,TRBV27
ASSFDSGELF,.,TRBV19
ASSPSRKRSGNTIY,.,TRBV3-1/TRBV3-2
AISPRENNEQF,.,TRBV10-3
ASSLISGSDYNEQF,TRBD2,TRBV5-1
ASRPPSSGNTGELF,.,TRBV19
ASSLKQGQSYEQY,.,TRBV5-4
ATSTGILGGYT,.,TRBV24-1
ASRGGSEQY,TRBD1,TRBV7-9
ASSLDGTGNLLSYEQY,TRBD1,TRBV5-1
ASSSRQHNSPLH,.,TRBV7-9
ASTLGQGQTEAF,TRBD1,TRBV19
ASSWDSRYEQY,TRBD1,TRBV5-6
ASSPGKLREQY,.,TRBV7-2
ASAKGLSGANVLT,.,TRBV19